The 31 T cell receptor beta chains below come from one sample, sequenced in a study of blood T cell repertoires in COVID-19 (dated by TCRdb to 2020 to 2022). Receptor libraries were prepared by the immunoSEQ multiplex PCR assay. TCRdb took this table from immuneACCESS and kept in-frame rearrangements with V and J called. Such tables lack part of the clones; where checked against another copy, unresolved V genes explain under half of the gap, and the rest is unexplained. Present in this sample are about 320,000 clones, roughly 85% of which were seen just once. The ten largest clones add up to 7.2% of the sample. The sequencing sample was made of peripheral blood. These receptor sequences come from a human donor in a cohort sampled during active COVID-19.

The chain carries TRBV24-1 and TRBJ1-2, with TRBD1 matching 7 bases. Looked up from germline, CDR1 is KGHDR and CDR2 is SFDVKD. The CDR3 covers 13 residues. Germline trimming cut 6 bases from V and 7 bases from J; bases unmatched to any gene: 7. Here the CDR3 reads CATSSYRGGGYTF. DNA for the CDR3: TGTGCCACCAGTAGCTACAGGGGTGGTGGCTACACCTTC.

The chain links TRBV18 to TRBJ1-2; weak D call: TRBD1 (5 bases). The ends were cut back, 3 bases at V and 0 bases at J, with 14 bases in the middle. Germline loops: CDR1 KGHSH, CDR2 LQKENI. The CDR3 length is 16 residues. The CDR3 nucleotides read TGTGCCAGCTCACCGGCTGCGGGGCCAGCTAACTATGGCTACACCTTC. It yields the protein CASSPAAGPANYGYTF.

This chain joins TRBV7-3 and TRBJ1-1; 8 bases are a match to TRBD1. With V trimmed by 5 bases and J by 4 bases, 9 bases remained unmatched. CDR3 length: 15 residues. Germline CDR1 reads SGHTA; CDR2 reads FQGTGA. The CDR3 loop is CASSPTGGATTEAFF. CDR3 coding DNA: TGTGCCAGCAGCCCCACAGGGGGGGCTACCACTGAAGCTTTCTTT.

V is TRBV9 and J is TRBJ1-6; the D gene is possibly TRBD1 (6 bases). The germline CDR1 and CDR2 sequences are SGDLS and YYNGEE. Trimming removed 3 bases at V and 9 bases at J, with 16 bases between. The CDR3 sequence is 15 residues long. The CDR3: CASSDEGGKGSPLHF. Written as DNA, the CDR3 is TGTGCCAGCAGCGATGAAGGGGGAAAGGGTTCACCCCTCCACTTT.

As DNA, the CDR3 is TGCAGTGCTAGTCGCTGGGCTCGCTATGGCTACACCTTC. Its translation: CSASRWARYGYTF. V is TRBV20-1 and J is TRBJ1-2; D is undetermined. The germline V gene encodes CDR1 DFQATT and CDR2 SNEGSKA (reference sequence). The CDR3 is 13 amino acids. V lost 3 bases to trimming and J lost 4 bases, with 12 bases between them.

DNA of the CDR3: TGTGCCAGCAGCTTAGAATACGGGGGGGAGCAGTTCTTC. It codes for CASSLEYGGEQFF. The rearrangement links TRBV11-2 to TRBJ2-1; 7 bases match TRBD2. The junction had 3 bases not matched to a gene; V was cut back by 0 bases and J by 10 bases. The length of the CDR3 is 13 residues. Germline loops: CDR1 SGHAT, CDR2 FQNNGV.

The chain links TRBV19 to TRBJ2-4, with D perhaps TRBD1 (5 bases). There are 16 residues in the CDR3. The V gene lost 4 bases and the J gene lost 3 bases, with 16 bases spanning the gap. Germline V lookup: CDR1 LNHDA, CDR2 SQIVND (reference sequence). CDR3 residues: CASSTWTDKSKNIQYF. Written as DNA, the CDR3 is TGTGCCAGTAGTACCTGGACGGACAAAAGCAAAAACATTCAGTACTTC.

CDR3 loop: CASSPTRTGVYGYTF. The CDR3 bases are TGTGCCAGCAGTCCTACCAGGACAGGGGTTTATGGCTACACCTTC. The rearrangement links TRBV28 to TRBJ1-2; 9 positions agree with TRBD1. Germline V gene lookup returns CDR1 MDHEN and CDR2 SYDVKM. The CDR3 length is 15 residues. V lost 5 bases and J lost 5; bases outside the gene matches: 9.

The chain couples TRBV20-1 to TRBJ1-2; D remains ambiguous. Germline CDR1 DFQATT, CDR2 SNEGSKA (reference sequence). The CDR3 consists of 13 residues. The ends were cut back, 3 bases at V and 2 bases at J, with 10 bases in the middle. The CDR3 DNA reads as TGCAGTGCTAGTCCCGACTTGAACTATGGCTACACCTTC. Its translation is CSASPDLNYGYTF.

This clone was recorded a few times. CDR3 bases: TGCGCCAGCTTACAGGGTTTTAATAGCAATCAGCCCCAGCATTTT. As protein: CASLQGFNSNQPQHF. This chain joins TRBV23-1 and TRBJ1-5, with D possibly TRBD1 on 6 matching bases. TRBV23-1 counts as an open reading frame of uncertain function. The V and J ends lost 8 bases and 0 bases respectively, with 14 bases between them. This CDR3 is 15 amino acids long.

The CDR3 loop is CASSLPRQGNYEQYF. The CDR3 nucleotides read TGTGCCAGCAGCCTACCTCGACAGGGAAACTACGAGCAGTACTTC. The J gene is TRBJ2-7, the V gene TRBV7-9; 7 bases align to TRBD1. With 5 bases clipped from V and 3 bases from J, the junction kept 10 bases outside the gene matches. This CDR3 is built from 15 residues. Per germline, CDR1 SEHNR and CDR2 FQNEAQ (reference sequence).

The chain is built from TRBV18 and TRBJ1-2; D remains ambiguous. V was trimmed by 1 base and J by 4 bases, leaving 7 bases between them. The CDR3 runs 13 residues. Germline CDR1 and CDR2: KGHSH and LQKENI. For the CDR3, the DNA is TGTGCCAGCTCACCACAGGAGGTCTATGGCTACACCTTC. Residues: CASSPQEVYGYTF.

The chain uses TRBV5-4 and TRBJ1-1; TRBD1 is a possible D gene (5 bases). V shed 4 bases and J shed 3 bases, with 13 bases lying between them. Per germline, CDR1 SGHNT and CDR2 YYREEE (reference sequence). This CDR3 contains 14 residues. The CDR3 coding sequence is TGTGCCAGCAGCGGGGCGGGGTGGGACACTGAAGCTTTCTTT. It translates to CASSGAGWDTEAFF.

This clone has more than one count but fewer than ten. Other DNA sequences from this sample encode an identical CDR3 as well. V usage is TRBV7-3 and J usage is TRBJ2-3, with 9 positions matching TRBD2. The J segment lost 6 bases and the V segment lost 5 bases, leaving 6 bases of the junction unmatched. The CDR3 is made up of 14 amino acids. The germline CDR1 and CDR2 sequences are SGHTA and FQGTGA. The CDR3 sequence: CASSLSGGRDTQYF. CDR3 bases: TGTGCCAGCAGCCTCAGCGGGGGGCGTGATACGCAGTATTTT.

The rearrangement joins TRBV14 to TRBJ1-3; possibly TRBD1 for D (5 bases). Germline V gene lookup returns CDR1 SGHDN and CDR2 FVKESK. The CDR3 runs to 16 residues. V was shortened by 0 bases and J by 0 bases, with 9 bases between the two germline ends. The CDR3 DNA sequence: TGTGCCAGCAGCCAAGATGACAGTTACTCTGGAAACACCATATATTTT. This sequence encodes CASSQDDSYSGNTIYF.

This chain links TRBV29-1 with TRBJ2-3; 8 bases are a match to TRBD2. J gave up 2 bases and V 7 bases, and 11 bases lay outside the gene matches. Germline loops: CDR1 SQVTM, CDR2 ANQGSEA. The CDR3 is 15 amino acids. CDR3 DNA sequence: TGCAGCGGAAAAGGGACGGGGGGGCCCACAGATACGCAGTATTTT. Residues: CSGKGTGGPTDTQYF.

V is TRBV12-3 or TRBV12-4 and J is TRBJ1-2; D might be TRBD1 (6 bases). Deletions cut 6 bases from V and 6 bases from J, with 14 bases between. CDR3 length: 13 residues. CDR3 DNA: TGTGCCAGCAGATCAACAGGGAAGGATGGCTACACCTTC. Its translation is CASRSTGKDGYTF.

The sample holds a few counts of this clone. The rearrangement joins TRBV9 to TRBJ1-1, with 8 bases fitting TRBD1. The V and J ends lost 4 bases and 4 bases, in that order; junction bases with no gene match: 12. The CDR3 totals 16 residues. CDR1 is SGDLS and CDR2 is YYNGEE in the germline V gene. This chain's CDR3 is CASSPPGTGRGTEAFF. CDR3 sequence (DNA): TGTGCCAGCAGCCCGCCCGGGACAGGTAGAGGCACTGAAGCTTTCTTT. Variable domain in full (rest from reference TRBV9 and TRBJ1-1): DSGVTQTPKHLITATGQRVTLRCSPRSGDLSVYWYQQSLDQGLQFLIQYYNGEERAKGNILERFSAQQFPDLHSELNLSSLELGDSALYFCASSPPGTGRGTEAFFGQGTRLTVV.

The rearrangement links TRBV19 to TRBJ2-5; D possibly corresponds to TRBD2 (5 bases). Germline-derived CDR1 and CDR2 are LNHDA and SQIVND (reference sequence). The CDR3 loop spans 15 amino acids. The ends were cut back, 6 bases at V and 0 bases at J, with 14 bases in the middle. The CDR3 DNA follows: TGTGCCAGTAGACCAGTGACGGGGAACCAAGAGACCCAGTACTTC. Protein: CASRPVTGNQETQYF.

Only one count was recorded for this clone. The V call is TRBV21-1, the J call TRBJ2-1; TRBD1, the D gene given by the table, was not confirmed from the DNA. TRBV21-1 counts as a pseudogene. The CDR3 extends over 18 amino acids. CDR3 residues: CASSKVKTDRGPYNEQFF. CDR3 nucleotides: TGTGCCAGCAGCAAAGTAAAGACGGACAGGGGCCCCTACAATGAGCAGTTCTTC.

The chain has TRBV6-5 and TRBJ1-1; D is ambiguous. Germline V gene data show CDR1 as MNHEY and CDR2 as SVGAGI. V lost 7 bases to trimming and J lost 2 bases, with 11 bases between them. This CDR3 is 13 amino acids long. CDR3: CASNMGQNTEAFF. CDR3 sequence (DNA): TGTGCCAGCAATATGGGCCAAAACACTGAAGCTTTCTTT.

This clone appeared once. The V and J genes are TRBV6-5 and TRBJ1-4; no clear D. The CDR3 is made up of 12 amino acids. Trimming removed 7 bases at V and 0 bases at J, with 3 bases between. Germline values: CDR1 MNHEY, CDR2 SVGAGI. DNA of the CDR3: TGTGCCAGCACCACAACTAATGAAAAACTGTTTTTT. It codes for CASTTTNEKLFF.

In this sample, this clone turned up once. This rearrangement joins TRBV6-5 to TRBJ1-1; D gene ambiguous. Trimming cost V 4 bases and J 0 bases, with 6 bases left between them. Germline V gene sequence: CDR1 MNHEY, CDR2 SVGAGI. There are 13 residues in the CDR3. The CDR3 nucleotides read TGTGCCAGCAGTTCCCAATTGAACACTGAAGCTTTCTTT. It is translated as CASSSQLNTEAFF.

The V and J genes are TRBV6-6 and TRBJ1-1; 7 bases fit TRBD1. This CDR3 is 13 amino acids long. Germline lookup yields CDR1 MNHNY and CDR2 SVGAGI (reference sequence). V lost 6 bases, J lost 4 bases, and 5 bases stayed unmatched. The CDR3 DNA reads TGTGCCAGCAGACAGGGGCCGACCACTGAAGCTTTCTTT. Amino acids: CASRQGPTTEAFF.

The rearrangement joins TRBV19 to TRBJ1-5, with TRBD1 as a possible D gene (6 bases). Germline V gene data show CDR1 as LNHDA and CDR2 as SQIVND (reference sequence). The CDR3 extends over 16 amino acids. V was shortened by 4 bases and J by 0 bases, with 13 bases between the two germline ends. CDR3: CASSTYGQTSNQPQHF. CDR3 coding DNA: TGTGCCAGTAGTACCTACGGACAGACTAGCAATCAGCCCCAGCATTTT.

This chain connects TRBV7-9 to TRBJ2-1, with TRBD2 matching 14 bases. In germline, CDR1 is SEHNR, CDR2 FQNEAQ (reference sequence). CDR3 length equals 15 residues. Germline trimming cut 7 bases from V and 8 bases from J; bases unmatched to any gene: 7. This CDR3 is CASIPGLAGGDEQFF. As DNA, the CDR3 is TGTGCCAGCATCCCTGGACTAGCGGGGGGTGATGAGCAGTTCTTC.

The chain couples TRBV6-5 to TRBJ2-4; tentatively, D is TRBD1 (5 bases). Germline assignment: CDR1 MNHEY and CDR2 SVGAGI. The CDR3 loop spans 13 amino acids. Trimming pared 2 bases from V and 9 bases from J, leaving 11 bases between. CDR3 in amino acids: CASSYGHVGIQYF. CDR3 coding DNA: TGTGCCAGCAGTTACGGACACGTGGGCATTCAGTACTTC.

The V call is TRBV5-6, the J call TRBJ1-1, with TRBD1 matching 8 bases. The trim removed 4 bases at V and 7 bases at J, leaving 12 bases unmatched. The CDR3 totals 15 residues. Germline CDR1 is SGHDT and CDR2 is YYEEEE. CDR3 sequence (DNA): TGTGCCAGCAGCCCTGGAGGGACAGGTGCATTTGAAGCTTTCTTT. Translated: CASSPGGTGAFEAFF.

The V gene is TRBV5-1, the J gene TRBJ1-4; 8 positions match TRBD1. After removal of 2 bases from V and 8 bases from J, the junction contained 5 bases not matched to a gene. The CDR3 has 14 residues. Germline CDR1 reads SGHRS; CDR2 reads YFSETQ. Written as DNA, the CDR3 is TGCGCCAGCAGCTTAGGACAGGGTATCGAAAAACTGTTTTTT. Its protein is CASSLGQGIEKLFF. Complete variable domain (other parts from reference TRBV5-1 and TRBJ1-4): KAGVTQTPRYLIKTRGQQVTLSCSPISGHRSVSWYQQTPGQGLQFLFEYFSETQRNKGNFPGRFSGRQFSNSRSEMNVSTLELGDSALYLCASSLGQGIEKLFFGSGTQLSVL.

The rearrangement joins TRBV5-6 to TRBJ1-2; D gene unclear. CDR1 is SGHDT and CDR2 is YYEEEE in the germline V gene. Trimming cost V 10 bases and J 2 bases, with 15 bases left between them. CDR3 length: 13 residues. CDR3 coding DNA: TGTGCCTTAATCCCGACACCAAACTATGGCTACACCTTC. It codes for CALIPTPNYGYTF.

The chain carries TRBV30 and TRBJ2-5; 7 bases are shared with TRBD2. The CDR3 consists of 15 residues. Germline CDR1 GTSNPN, CDR2 SVGIG (reference sequence). The V gene end was trimmed by 0 bases and the J gene end by 1 base; junction bases not matched to a gene: 5. Written as DNA, the CDR3 is TGTGCCTGGAGTGTACGGGAGCGGGGCCAAGAGACCCAGTACTTC. This gives the protein CAWSVRERGQETQYF.